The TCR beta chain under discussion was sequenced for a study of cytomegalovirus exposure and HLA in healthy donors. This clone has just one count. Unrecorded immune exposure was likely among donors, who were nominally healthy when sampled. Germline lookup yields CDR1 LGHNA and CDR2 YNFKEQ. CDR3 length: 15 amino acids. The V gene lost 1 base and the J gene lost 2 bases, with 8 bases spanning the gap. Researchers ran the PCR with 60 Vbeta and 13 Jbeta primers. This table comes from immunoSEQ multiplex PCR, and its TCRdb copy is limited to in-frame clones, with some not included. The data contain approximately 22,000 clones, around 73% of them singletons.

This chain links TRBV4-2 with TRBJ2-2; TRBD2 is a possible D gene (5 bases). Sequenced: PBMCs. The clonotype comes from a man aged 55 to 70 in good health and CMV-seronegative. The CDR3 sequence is CASSQAGRNTGELFF. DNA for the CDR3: TGTGCCAGCAGCCAAGCGGGAAGAAACACCGGGGAGCTGTTTTTT.